A selection of T cell receptor beta chains follows, all from one sample in a study of T cell repertoires in cytomegalovirus infection. TCRdb re-derived calls from the reads in MiXCR, one entry per CDR3 protein. The sample shows roughly 120,000 distinct CDR3 sequences, about 30% of them seen only once. No antigen is known for these receptors. The material sequenced was CD8+ T cells from cultured PBMCs, taken from culture after CMV antigen stimulation. These receptors were obtained from a human donor in good health (CMV status not recorded). Some clones in this sample may be carry-over from other donors' samples. Each CDR3 is given with its conserved first and last residue. Each record gives: clone size, D gene, J gene, V gene, CDR3 protein, CDR3 DNA. A D gene is named only where the DNA matches it firmly. Clone size is given for some rows only: seen once, a few or many times, or a class if the clone is expanded.

>.|TRBD2|TRBJ2-5|TRBV5-1
CASSLGSAGGETQYF
TGCGCCAGCAGCTTGGGTTCAGCGGGGGGAGAGACCCAGTACTTC
>.|.|TRBJ2-7|TRBV27
CASNSAGAIYEQYF
TGTGCCAGCAACTCGGCGGGGGCTATCTACGAGCAGTACTTC
>once|TRBD1|TRBJ1-1|TRBV12-3/TRBV12-4
CASREGQATEAFF
TGTGCCAGCAGGGAGGGACAGGCCACTGAAGCTTTCTTT
>.|.|TRBJ2-7|TRBV12-3/TRBV12-4
CASSTADPYEQYF
TGTGCCAGCAGTACAGCCGACCCCTACGAGCAGTACTTC
>.|.|TRBJ2-1|TRBV7-9
CASSPGFEQFF
TGTGCCAGCAGCCCAGGGTTTGAGCAGTTCTTC
>few|.|TRBJ1-4|TRBV2
CASTSENEKLFF
TGTGCCAGCACCTCGGAGAATGAAAAACTGTTTTTT
>many|.|TRBJ2-1|TRBV6-1
CASSEVIGRPYNEQFF
TGTGCCAGCAGTGAAGTTATAGGCCGACCTTACAATGAGCAGTTCTTC
>.|.|TRBJ2-1|TRBV7-9
CASSAGYGGRSYNEQFF
TGTGCCAGCAGCGCAGGATACGGAGGCCGCTCCTACAATGAGCAGTTCTTC
>many|TRBD2|TRBJ2-1|TRBV7-8
CASSFSSDGAGYYNEQFF
TGTGCCAGCAGCTTTTCCTCGGACGGAGCGGGGTATTACAATGAGCAGTTCTTC
>.|TRBD2|TRBJ2-3|TRBV3-1
CASSQPPGLAGGPHSTDTQYF
TGTGCCAGCAGCCAGCCCCCAGGACTAGCGGGGGGGCCCCATAGCACAGATACGCAGTATTTT
>many|TRBD2|TRBJ2-5|TRBV7-8
CASSKTSGVGETQYF
TGTGCCAGCAGCAAGACTAGCGGGGTGGGAGAGACCCAGTACTTC
>.|TRBD2|TRBJ2-5|TRBV27
CASSLVAGKETQYF
TGTGCCAGCAGTTTAGTAGCGGGTAAAGAGACCCAGTACTTC
>few|.|TRBJ1-2|TRBV12-3/TRBV12-4
CASSLMATKGYTF
TGTGCCAGCAGTTTAATGGCCACGAAAGGCTACACCTTC
>.|.|TRBJ1-5|TRBV15
CATSRDLAISQPQHF
TGTGCCACCAGCAGAGATCTGGCTATTAGTCAGCCCCAGCATTTT
>.|.|TRBJ1-5|TRBV20-1
CSATGSGMDQPQHF
TGCAGTGCCACAGGGTCAGGGATGGATCAGCCCCAGCATTTT
>many|.|TRBJ1-4|TRBV7-6
CASSPGTNEKLFF
TGTGCCAGCAGCCCTGGGACTAATGAAAAACTGTTTTTT
>.|.|TRBJ1-1|TRBV3-1
CASSQDSRGNTEAFF
TGTGCCAGCAGCCAAGATTCCAGGGGCAACACTGAAGCTTTCTTT
>once|.|TRBJ2-5|TRBV19
CASSIAVTETQYF
TGTGCCAGTAGTATAGCGGTCACAGAGACCCAGTACTTC
>.|TRBD1|TRBJ2-7|TRBV4-1
CASSEGPGTGIYEQYF
TGCGCCAGCAGCGAAGGACCCGGGACAGGGATTTACGAGCAGTACTTC
>many|.|TRBJ2-5|TRBV19
CASSTHLDGSVGTQYF
TGTGCCAGTAGTACCCATCTCGACGGATCGGTTGGGACCCAGTACTTC
>.|.|TRBJ2-4|TRBV7-9
CASSFGSDIQYF
TGTGCCAGCAGCTTTGGCTCGGACATTCAGTACTTC
>few|.|TRBJ2-3|TRBV19
CASQDTDTQYF
TGTGCCAGCCAAGACACAGATACGCAGTATTTT
>few|TRBD2|TRBJ2-3|TRBV7-9
CASKALAGGPTDTQYF
TGTGCCTCAAAGGCGCTAGCGGGGGGGCCAACAGATACGCAGTATTTT
>many|.|TRBJ2-2|TRBV19
CASKSPKEELFF
TGTGCCAGTAAATCCCCCAAAGAGGAGCTGTTTTTT
>.|.|TRBJ2-4|TRBV20-1
CSARVGLGWAKNIQYF
TGCAGTGCTAGAGTGGGGCTAGGTTGGGCCAAAAACATTCAGTACTTC
>.|TRBD2|TRBJ2-7|TRBV20-1
CSAPLRAGGSYEQYF
TGCAGTGCGCCCCTGAGGGCGGGGGGTTCCTACGAGCAGTACTTC
>.|.|TRBJ2-5|TRBV5-1
CASSSDGGSGETQYF
TGCGCCAGCAGCTCGGACGGAGGGTCGGGAGAGACCCAGTACTTC
>.|.|TRBJ1-3|TRBV11-1
CASSLVAGTQDDSGNTIYF
TGTGCCAGCAGCTTAGTGGCCGGGACACAGGACGACTCTGGAAACACCATATATTTT
>.|TRBD2|TRBJ2-1|TRBV13
CASSRTSGGEGEQFF
TGTGCCAGCAGCCGGACTAGCGGGGGTGAGGGTGAGCAGTTCTTC
>.|.|TRBJ2-3|TRBV27
CASSFVGAQRKQYF
TGTGCCAGCAGTTTTGTGGGGGCGCAAAGAAAGCAGTATTTT
>.|.|TRBJ2-3|TRBV5-5
CASSLYPGADTQYF
TGTGCCAGCAGCTTGTATCCCGGAGCAGATACGCAGTATTTT
>.|.|TRBJ2-7|TRBV2
CASSRLSYEQYF
TGTGCCAGCAGCCGACTGTCCTACGAGCAGTACTTC
>many|TRBD1|TRBJ2-2|TRBV7-2
CASSFGTGFTGELFF
TGTGCCAGCAGCTTCGGGACAGGGTTTACCGGGGAGCTGTTTTTT
>.|.|TRBJ1-2|TRBV12-3/TRBV12-4
CASSEGPNYGYTF
TGTGCCAGCAGTGAGGGTCCTAACTATGGCTACACCTTC
>many|.|TRBJ2-2|TRBV24-1
CATSDLGNTGELFF
TGTGCCACCAGTGATTTAGGCAACACCGGGGAGCTGTTTTTT
>.|TRBD1|TRBJ1-4|TRBV7-8
CASSSDRGYNEKLFF
TGTGCCAGCAGCTCTGACAGGGGTTATAATGAAAAACTGTTTTTT
>.|.|TRBJ1-4|TRBV7-9
CASSLEGQGDEKLFF
TGTGCCAGCAGCTTAGAGGGCCAGGGTGACGAAAAACTGTTTTTT
>.|.|TRBJ1-5|TRBV6-6
CASSYSEWQWPQHF
TGTGCCAGCAGTTACTCGGAATGGCAGTGGCCCCAGCATTTT
>.|.|TRBJ2-6|TRBV12-3/TRBV12-4
CASSAPHSGANVLTF
TGTGCCAGCTCCGCGCCCCACTCCGGGGCCAACGTCCTGACTTTC
>.|.|TRBJ2-2|TRBV2
CASSEDQGSTTGELFF
TGTGCCAGCAGTGAAGACCAGGGGTCCACCACCGGGGAGCTGTTTTTT
>.|TRBD2|TRBJ2-5|TRBV2
CASSGGLAGAVPYF
TGTGCCAGCAGTGGGGGACTAGCGGGGGCCGTGCCGTACTTC
>few|.|TRBJ1-6|TRBV6-4
CASSEMGGSPLHF
TGTGCCAGCAGTGAGATGGGTGGATCACCCCTCCACTTT
>few|TRBD1|TRBJ1-1|TRBV13
CASSSRTGKISEAFF
TGTGCCAGCAGCTCTCGGACAGGGAAAATTTCTGAAGCTTTCTTT
>.|TRBD2|TRBJ2-3|TRBV4-1
CASSQGGGTQYF
TGCGCCAGCAGCCAAGGCGGGGGTACGCAGTATTTT